These 10 T cell receptor beta chains share one sample of origin, sequenced in a study of blood T cells in healthy people across ages. Alongside a J-beta primer mix, a sample-barcoded 5' primer served in a second PCR lasting about 7 to 12 cycles. Via MiXCR, TCRdb re-called the 5' RACE reads, giving one row per CDR3 protein. The sample lists hundreds of thousands of distinct CDR3 sequences, roughly 50% occurring once. Specimen: blood. These receptors were obtained from a man aged 25-45 years in good health.

The V gene is TRBV20-1, the J gene TRBJ2-3; 10 bases are a match to TRBD2. CDR1 and CDR2 from the germline V gene are DFQATT and SNEGSKA (reference sequence). CDR3 size: 13 residues. The CDR3 coding sequence is TGCAGGCCAACTAGCGGGGTCACAGATACGCAGTATTTT. This sequence encodes CRPTSGVTDTQYF.

The chain employs TRBV12-3 or TRBV12-4 and TRBJ2-3; possibly TRBD1 for D (5 bases). This CDR3 comprises 13 residues. Trimming took 5 bases from V and 6 from J, leaving 12 bases between them. CDR3 nucleotides: TGTGCCAGCAGTGAAAACAGACAGGATACGCAGTATTTT. It yields the protein CASSENRQDTQYF.

This sequence joins TRBV6-1 and TRBJ2-3; tentatively, D is TRBD1 (5 bases). Looked up from germline, CDR1 is MNHNS and CDR2 is SASEGT. The CDR3 totals 12 residues. The V and J ends lost 7 bases and 14 bases respectively, with 19 bases between them. In DNA form, the CDR3 reads TGTGCCAGCACGAGCTTCGACAGATACGCGTATTTT. Encoded protein: CASTSFDRYAYF.

This clonotype was seen repeatedly, ten times or more. The gene calls are TRBV5-1 and TRBJ1-1; 10 bases agree with TRBD1. CDR3 length: 15 amino acids. The germline V gene has CDR1 SGHRS and CDR2 YFSETQ. V shed 4 bases, J shed 1 base, and the junction held 4 bases outside the gene matches. Written as DNA, the CDR3 is TGCGCCAGCAGCCCGGGACAGGGGCCGAACACTGAAGCTTTCTTT. Its translation: CASSPGQGPNTEAFF.

This clonotype was seen a few times. The chain couples TRBV6-5 to TRBJ2-3; 12 bases are a match to TRBD2. This CDR3 is 18 amino acids long. The germline V gene encodes CDR1 MNHEY and CDR2 SVGAGI. V trimming: 4 bases; J trimming: 5 bases; junction bases outside the gene matches: 13. The CDR3: CASSSVGSSGGAIDTQYF. The DNA of the CDR3 is TGTGCCAGCAGTTCAGTTGGATCTAGCGGGGGGGCGATAGATACGCAGTATTTT.

This clonotype was detected a few times. The chain links TRBV7-9 to TRBJ1-4, with D uncertain. The germline V gene has CDR1 SEHNR and CDR2 FQNEAQ (reference sequence). The CDR3 spans 15 residues. Trimming removed 5 bases at V and 8 bases at J, with 18 bases between. DNA of the CDR3: TGTGCCAGCAGCCTCATATCCGTAAGGCCCGAAAAACTGTTTTTT. Its translation: CASSLISVRPEKLFF.

The DNA for the CDR3 is TGTGCCAGCAGCCAAGATTGGACAGGGTCTCTGGAGACCCAGTACTTC. Translation: CASSQDWTGSLETQYF. The J gene is TRBJ2-5, the V gene TRBV4-2; 8 bases are a match to TRBD1. Looked up from germline, CDR1 is LGHNA and CDR2 is YNFKEQ. The CDR3 extends over 16 amino acids. Trimming took 0 bases from V and 5 from J; bases not matched to a gene: 8.

The chain carries TRBV3-1 and TRBJ2-7, with D possibly being TRBD1 (6 bases). Per the germline V gene, CDR1 is LGHDT and CDR2 is YNNKEL (reference sequence). The CDR3 runs to 15 residues. Trimming removed 4 bases from V and 5 bases from J, with 18 bases in between. Here the CDR3 reads CASSRGQMVFHEQYF. Here the CDR3 DNA reads TGTGCCAGCAGCCGCGGACAGATGGTCTTCCACGAGCAGTACTTC.

The sample holds many counts of this clonotype. This rearrangement joins TRBV7-2 to TRBJ1-5; D not resolved. Per germline, CDR1 SGHTA and CDR2 FQGNSA. V lost 7 bases and J 2 bases, leaving 12 bases between the germline ends. The CDR3 has 14 residues. CDR3 sequence: CASNEGVGNQPQHF. The CDR3 DNA reads TGTGCCAGCAACGAGGGCGTTGGCAATCAGCCCCAGCATTTT.

This clonotype was detected many times. The CDR3 here is CATSRGFYNEQFF. In nucleotides, the CDR3 is TGTGCCACCAGCAGAGGCTTCTACAATGAGCAGTTCTTC. V usage is TRBV15 and J usage is TRBJ2-1; D gene ambiguous. The germline gives CDR1 LNHNV, CDR2 YYDKDF (reference sequence). This CDR3 is 13 amino acids long. Trimming removed 1 base at V and 3 bases at J, with 4 bases between.